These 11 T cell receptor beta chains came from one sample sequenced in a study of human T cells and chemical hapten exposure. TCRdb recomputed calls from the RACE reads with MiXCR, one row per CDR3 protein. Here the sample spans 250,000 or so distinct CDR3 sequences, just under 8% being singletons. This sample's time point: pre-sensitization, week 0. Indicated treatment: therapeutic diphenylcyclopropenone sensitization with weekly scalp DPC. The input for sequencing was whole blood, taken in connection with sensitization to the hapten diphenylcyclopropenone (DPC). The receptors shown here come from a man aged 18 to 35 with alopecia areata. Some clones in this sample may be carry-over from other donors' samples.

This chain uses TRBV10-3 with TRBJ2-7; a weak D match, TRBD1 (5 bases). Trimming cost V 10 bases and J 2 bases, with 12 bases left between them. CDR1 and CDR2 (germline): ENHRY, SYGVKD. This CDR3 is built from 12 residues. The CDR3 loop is CATQDNTYEQYF. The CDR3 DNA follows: TGTGCCACCCAGGACAATACCTACGAGCAGTACTTC.

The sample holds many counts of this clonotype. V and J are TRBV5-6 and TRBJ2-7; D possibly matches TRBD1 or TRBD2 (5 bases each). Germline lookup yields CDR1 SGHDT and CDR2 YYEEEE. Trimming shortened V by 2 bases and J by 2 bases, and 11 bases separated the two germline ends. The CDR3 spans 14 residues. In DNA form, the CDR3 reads TGTGCCAGCAGCTTTTTGGGGGTAACCTACGAGCAGTACGTC. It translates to CASSFLGVTYEQYV.

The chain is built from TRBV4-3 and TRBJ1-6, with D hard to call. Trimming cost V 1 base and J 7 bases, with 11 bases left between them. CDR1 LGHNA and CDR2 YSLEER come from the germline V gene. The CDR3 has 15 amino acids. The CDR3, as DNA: TGCGCCAGCAGCCAAGCGGCCGCGACCAATTCACCCCTCCACTTT. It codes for CASSQAAATNSPLHF.

CDR3 residues: CSARRGAEAFF. The CDR3 region has the DNA TGCAGTGCCAGGCGGGGCGCTGAAGCTTTCTTT. The chain couples TRBV20-1 to TRBJ1-1; TRBD1 is a possible D gene (5 bases). The CDR3 sequence is 11 residues long. Trimming took 6 bases from V and 6 from J, leaving 11 bases between them. Germline V gene sequence: CDR1 DFQATT, CDR2 SNEGSKA (reference sequence).

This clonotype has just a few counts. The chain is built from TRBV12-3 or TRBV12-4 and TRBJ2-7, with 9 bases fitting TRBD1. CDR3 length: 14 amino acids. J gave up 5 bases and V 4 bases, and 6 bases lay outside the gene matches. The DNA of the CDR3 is TGTGCCAGCAGTTCCCGGGACAGGGTCCACGAGCAGTACGTC. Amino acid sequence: CASSSRDRVHEQYV.

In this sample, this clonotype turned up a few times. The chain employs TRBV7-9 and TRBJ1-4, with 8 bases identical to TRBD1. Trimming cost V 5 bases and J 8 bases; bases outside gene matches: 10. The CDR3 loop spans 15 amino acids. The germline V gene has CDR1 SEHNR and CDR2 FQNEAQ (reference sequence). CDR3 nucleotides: TGTGCCAGCAGCATACCGACAGGGGTTCAAGAAAAACTGTTTTTT. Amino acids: CASSIPTGVQEKLFF.

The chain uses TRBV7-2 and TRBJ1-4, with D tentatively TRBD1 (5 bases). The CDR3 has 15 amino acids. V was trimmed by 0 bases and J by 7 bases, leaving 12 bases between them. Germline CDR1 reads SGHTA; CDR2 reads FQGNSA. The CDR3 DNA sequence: TGTGCCAGCAGCTTAGCGAGGGTCCAGGGTGAAAAACTGTTTTTT. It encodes CASSLARVQGEKLFF.

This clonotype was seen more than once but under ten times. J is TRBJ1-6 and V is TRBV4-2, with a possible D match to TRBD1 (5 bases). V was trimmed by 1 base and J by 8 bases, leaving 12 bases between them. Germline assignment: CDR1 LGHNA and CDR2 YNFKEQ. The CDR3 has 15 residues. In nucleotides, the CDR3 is TGTGCCAGCAGCCAAGTTGTCAGGGTTGATTCACCCCTCCACTTT. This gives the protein CASSQVVRVDSPLHF.

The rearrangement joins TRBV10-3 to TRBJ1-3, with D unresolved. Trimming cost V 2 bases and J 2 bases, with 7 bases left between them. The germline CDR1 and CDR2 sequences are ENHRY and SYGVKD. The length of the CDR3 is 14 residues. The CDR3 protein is CAISEGRTGNTIYF. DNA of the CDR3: TGTGCCATCAGTGAGGGCAGGACTGGAAACACCATATATTTT.

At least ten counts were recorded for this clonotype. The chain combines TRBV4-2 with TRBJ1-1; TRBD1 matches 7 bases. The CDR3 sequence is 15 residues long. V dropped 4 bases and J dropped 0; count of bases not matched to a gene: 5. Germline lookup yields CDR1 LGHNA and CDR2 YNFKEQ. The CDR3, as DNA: TGTGCCAGCAGCCTGGGGACAGATATGAACACTGAAGCTTTCTTT. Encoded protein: CASSLGTDMNTEAFF.

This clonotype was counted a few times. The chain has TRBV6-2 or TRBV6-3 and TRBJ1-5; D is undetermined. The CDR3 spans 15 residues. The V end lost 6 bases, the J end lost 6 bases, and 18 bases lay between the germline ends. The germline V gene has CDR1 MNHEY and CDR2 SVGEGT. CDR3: CASRLGSQRGQPQHF. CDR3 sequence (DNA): TGTGCCAGCAGATTAGGGTCACAGCGGGGTCAGCCCCAGCATTTT.